The next 18 T cell receptor beta chains were all read from a single sample in a study of beta chain features in type 1 diabetes. As every portion of the isolated RNA was reverse transcribed, the sequencing read expressed TCRB transcripts. Produced via immunoSEQ multiplex PCR; TCRdb's table is partial and in-frame only. Here the sample spans tens of thousands of clones, just over 50% being singletons. The specimen was Tregs from blood. The receptors were gathered from a woman younger than 35 in good health.

The V gene is TRBV18, the J gene TRBJ2-6; unclear D gene. Germline CDR1 reads KGHSH; CDR2 reads LQKENI. The CDR3 spans 17 residues. Trimming took off 3 bases at V and 7 bases at J, with 19 bases between the two ends. The CDR3 DNA reads as TGTGCCAGCTCACCTGCACCTCCCGGGTCCCTAGCCAACGTCCTGACTTTC. Translated: CASSPAPPGSLANVLTF. The complete variable domain, with remaining parts taken from reference TRBV18 and TRBJ2-6, reads NAGVMQNPRHLVRRRGQEARLRCSPMKGHSHVYWYRQLPEEGLKFMVYLQKENIIDESGMPKERFSAEFPKEGPSILRIQQVVRGDSAAYFCASSPAPPGSLANVLTFGAGSRLTVL.

V gene TRBV30 combines with J gene TRBJ2-7; unclear D gene. V dropped 2 bases and J dropped 7 bases, with 9 bases sitting between them. Germline CDR1 is GTSNPN and CDR2 is SVGIG (reference sequence). There are 11 residues in the CDR3. The CDR3 DNA reads as TGTGCCTGGAGTTCCCCTACGGAGCAGTACTTC. It codes for CAWSSPTEQYF.

The chain has TRBV29-1 and TRBJ1-4; D ambiguous. Per the germline V gene, CDR1 is SQVTM and CDR2 is ANQGSEA. The CDR3 consists of 14 residues. Trimming left V 5 bases short and J 0 bases short, with 10 bases between. The CDR3 sequence: CSVRGVATNEKLFF. The CDR3 DNA sequence: TGCAGCGTTCGGGGAGTTGCAACTAATGAAAAACTGTTTTTT.

This chain connects TRBV7-2 to TRBJ2-7; TRBD2 matches at 9 bases. CDR1 and CDR2 from the germline V gene are SGHTA and FQGNSA. V dropped 4 bases and J dropped 0; count of bases not matched to a gene: 4. The CDR3 contains 15 residues. CDR3 region: CASSYSGSHSYEQYF. In DNA form, the CDR3 reads TGTGCCAGCAGCTATAGCGGGAGCCACTCCTACGAGCAGTACTTC.

The chain links TRBV7-3 to TRBJ2-1; 13 nucleotides line up with TRBD2. Germline V gene lookup returns CDR1 SGHTA and CDR2 FQGTGA. V shed 5 bases and J 6 bases; nucleotides not matched to a gene: 10. This CDR3 contains 17 residues. This CDR3 reads CASSKTQLAGGVNEQFF. Here the CDR3 DNA reads TGTGCCAGCAGCAAAACTCAACTAGCGGGAGGGGTCAATGAGCAGTTCTTC.

V is TRBV28 and J is TRBJ1-3; D remains unclear. CDR3 length: 15 amino acids. Looked up from germline, CDR1 is MDHEN and CDR2 is SYDVKM. The V end lost 8 bases, the J end lost 0 bases, and 14 bases lay between the germline ends. CDR3 loop: CASGRIALSGNTIYF. CDR3 nucleotide sequence: TGTGCCAGCGGGAGGATAGCTCTCTCTGGAAACACCATATATTTT.

This chain uses TRBV2 with TRBJ2-3, with D unclear. This CDR3 contains 12 residues. V lost 8 bases and J 8 bases, leaving 14 bases between the germline ends. Germline values: CDR1 SNHLY, CDR2 FYNNEI. In DNA, the CDR3 is TGTGCCAGCCTCCTTAGTTATGGTACGCAGTATTTT. Translation: CASLLSYGTQYF.

This clone occurred a few times. This rearrangement joins TRBV6-1 to TRBJ2-1, with a possible D match to TRBD1 (6 bases). There are 15 residues in the CDR3. V lost 8 bases to trimming and J lost 7 bases, with 21 bases between them. The V gene's germline CDR1 is MNHNS and CDR2 SASEGT. In DNA, the CDR3 is TGTGCCAGCCGCCGGGACACGGTATCTACTAATGAGCAGTTCTTC. Translating gives CASRRDTVSTNEQFF.

V gene TRBV5-1 combines with J gene TRBJ2-4; the match to TRBD2 covers 8 bases. CDR1 is SGHRS and CDR2 is YFSETQ in the germline V gene. CDR3 length: 16 residues. Trimming cost V 4 bases and J 5 bases; bases outside gene matches: 11. CDR3 DNA: TGCGCCAGCAGCCGGGGACTAGGGGGGGGAGAAAACATTCAGTACTTC. As protein: CASSRGLGGGENIQYF.

In this sample, this clone turned up a few times. The chain's CDR3 is CSANQGAAEAFF. CDR3 in DNA: TGCAGCGCCAATCAGGGGGCTGCTGAAGCTTTCTTT. The chain couples TRBV29-1 to TRBJ1-1, with TRBD1 matching 8 bases. Per germline, CDR1 SQVTM and CDR2 ANQGSEA. V lost 7 bases and J lost 6; bases outside the gene matches: 7. This CDR3 region has 12 residues.

The V call is TRBV11-2, the J call TRBJ2-7; 7 nucleotides agree with TRBD2. Germline lookup yields CDR1 SGHAT and CDR2 FQNNGV. CDR3 length: 16 residues. With 3 bases clipped from V and 5 bases from J, the junction kept 13 bases outside the gene matches. This CDR3 is CASSLGGKRDINEQYF. CDR3 sequence (DNA): TGTGCCAGCAGCTTGGGTGGGAAGCGGGATATCAACGAGCAGTACTTC.

The V call is TRBV6-5, the J call TRBJ2-3; 7 nucleotides line up with TRBD2. This CDR3 contains 15 residues. Germline V gene data show CDR1 as MNHEY and CDR2 as SVGAGI. Unmatched junction bases numbered 6, after V lost 6 bases and J lost 0 bases. The CDR3 protein is CASSSLGGSTDTQYF. In DNA form, the CDR3 reads TGTGCCAGCAGCTCTTTGGGGGGGAGCACAGATACGCAGTATTTT.

This sequence joins TRBV7-2 and TRBJ2-3; 8 bases are shared with TRBD2. The junction had 4 bases not matched to a gene; V was cut back by 0 bases and J by 2 bases. The germline gives CDR1 SGHTA, CDR2 FQGNSA. This CDR3 contains 16 residues. For the CDR3, the DNA is TGTGCCAGCAGCTTAGCTAGCGGGATTGTCACAGATACGCAGTATTTT. It codes for CASSLASGIVTDTQYF. Looking up the rest from reference TRBV7-2 and TRBJ2-3 gives the full variable domain: GAGVSQSPSNKVTEKGKDVELRCDPISGHTALYWYRQSLGQGLEFLIYFQGNSAPDKSGLPSDRFSAERTGGSVSTLTIQRTQQEDSAVYLCASSLASGIVTDTQYFGPGTRLTVL.

The rearrangement uses TRBV7-8 and TRBJ1-5; 7 bases fit TRBD1. V shed 5 bases, J shed 0 bases, and the junction held 10 bases outside the gene matches. Germline CDR1 and CDR2: SGHVS and FQNEAQ. The CDR3 consists of 17 residues. CDR3 DNA: TGTGCCAGCAGCAAACAAAACAGGGGTAATAGCAATCAGCCCCAGCATTTT. Its protein product is CASSKQNRGNSNQPQHF.

A few counts support this clone. This chain connects TRBV27 to TRBJ2-4; 7 bases align to TRBD2. Looked up from germline, CDR1 is MNHEY and CDR2 is SMNVEV (reference sequence). J was trimmed by 7 bases and V by 3 bases; bases with no gene match: 3. The CDR3 is made up of 13 amino acids. The CDR3 spells CASSLQGGNIQYF. As DNA, the CDR3 is TGTGCCAGCAGTTTGCAGGGAGGGAACATTCAGTACTTC.

The V gene is TRBV7-9, the J gene TRBJ2-2, with 7 positions matching TRBD2. Germline-derived CDR1 and CDR2 are SEHNR and FQNEAQ (reference sequence). The V segment lost 0 bases and the J segment 6 bases; nucleotides outside the gene matches: 4. The CDR3 length is 15 residues. The CDR3 nucleotides are TGTGCCAGCAGCTTAGCGGTCACTAGCGCCGGGGAGCTGTTTTTT. Residues: CASSLAVTSAGELFF. The variable domain in full, completed from reference TRBV7-9 and TRBJ2-2, reads DTGVSQNPRHKITKRGQNVTFRCDPISEHNRLYWYRQTLGQGPEFLTYFQNEAQLEKSRLLSDRFSAERPKGSFSTLEIQRTEQGDSAMYLCASSLAVTSAGELFFGEGSRLTVL.

This clone appeared a few times. This sequence joins TRBV30 and TRBJ2-1, with 9 bases that match TRBD1. The length of the CDR3 is 17 residues. Germline CDR1 is GTSNPN and CDR2 is SVGIG (reference sequence). Germline trimming cut 0 bases from V and 4 bases from J; bases unmatched to any gene: 10. The CDR3 here is CAWSVLTGTGPYNEQFF. CDR3 bases: TGTGCCTGGAGTGTCCTAACCGGGACAGGGCCTTACAATGAGCAGTTCTTC. The whole variable domain, filled in from reference TRBV30 and TRBJ2-1, reads SQTIHQWPATLVQPVGSPLSLECTVEGTSNPNLYWYRQAAGRGLQLLFYSVGIGQISSEVPQNLSASRPQDRQFILSSKKLLLSDSGFYLCAWSVLTGTGPYNEQFFGPGTRLTVL.

This clone has only a few counts. The chain carries TRBV29-1 and TRBJ2-5; D is uncertain. The CDR3 length is 12 residues. Trimming removed 5 bases from V and 2 bases from J, with 9 bases in between. From germline, CDR1 is SQVTM and CDR2 ANQGSEA. In nucleotides, the CDR3 is TGCAGCGTTAGACACGAGCAAGAGACCCAGTACTTC. As protein: CSVRHEQETQYF. The whole variable domain, remainder taken from reference TRBV29-1 and TRBJ2-5, is SAVISQKPSRDICQRGTSLTIQCQVDSQVTMMFWYRQQPGQSLTLIATANQGSEATYESGFVIDKFPISRPNLTFSTLTVSNMSPEDSSIYLCSVRHEQETQYFGPGTRLLVL.